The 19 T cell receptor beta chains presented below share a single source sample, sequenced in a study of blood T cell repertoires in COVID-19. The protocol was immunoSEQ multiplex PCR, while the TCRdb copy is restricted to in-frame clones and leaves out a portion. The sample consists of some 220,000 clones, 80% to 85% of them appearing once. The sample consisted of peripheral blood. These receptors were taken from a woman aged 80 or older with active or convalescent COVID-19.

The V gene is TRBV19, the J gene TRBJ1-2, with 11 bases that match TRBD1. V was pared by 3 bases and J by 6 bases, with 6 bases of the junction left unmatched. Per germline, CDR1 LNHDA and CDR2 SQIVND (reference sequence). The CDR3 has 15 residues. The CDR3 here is CASSITWDRGNGYTF. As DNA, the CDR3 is TGTGCCAGTAGTATCACCTGGGACAGGGGGAATGGCTACACCTTC. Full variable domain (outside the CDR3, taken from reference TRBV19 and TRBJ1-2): DGGITQSPKYLFRKEGQNVTLSCEQNLNHDAMYWYRQDPGQGLRLIYYSQIVNDFQKGDIAEGYSVSREKKESFPLTVTSAQKNPTAFYLCASSITWDRGNGYTFGSGTRLTVV.

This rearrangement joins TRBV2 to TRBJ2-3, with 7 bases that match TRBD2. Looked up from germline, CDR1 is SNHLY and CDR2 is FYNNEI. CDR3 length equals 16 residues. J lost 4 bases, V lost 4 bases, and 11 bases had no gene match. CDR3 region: CASSGRSSGRSDTQYF. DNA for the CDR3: TGTGCCAGCAGTGGCCGGTCTAGCGGCCGCTCAGATACGCAGTATTTT.

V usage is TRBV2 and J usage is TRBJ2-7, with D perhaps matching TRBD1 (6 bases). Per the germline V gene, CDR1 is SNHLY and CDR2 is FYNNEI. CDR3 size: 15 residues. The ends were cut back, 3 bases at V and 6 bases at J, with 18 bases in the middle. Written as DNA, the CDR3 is TGTGCCAGCAGTGATGGGGGCCAAACGATCTTCGAGCAGTACTTC. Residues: CASSDGGQTIFEQYF.

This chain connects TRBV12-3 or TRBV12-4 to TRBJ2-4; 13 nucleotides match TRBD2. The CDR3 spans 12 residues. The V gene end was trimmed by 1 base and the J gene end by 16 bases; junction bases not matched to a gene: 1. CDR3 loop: CASSLGTSGRYF. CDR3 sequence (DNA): TGTGCCAGCAGTTTAGGGACTAGCGGGAGATACTTC.

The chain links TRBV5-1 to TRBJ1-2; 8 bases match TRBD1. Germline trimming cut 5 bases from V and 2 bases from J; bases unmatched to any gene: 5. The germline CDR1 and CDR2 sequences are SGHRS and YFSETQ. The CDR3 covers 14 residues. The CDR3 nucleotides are TGCGCCAGCAGGCGGACAGGGAACAACTATGGCTACACCTTC. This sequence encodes CASRRTGNNYGYTF.

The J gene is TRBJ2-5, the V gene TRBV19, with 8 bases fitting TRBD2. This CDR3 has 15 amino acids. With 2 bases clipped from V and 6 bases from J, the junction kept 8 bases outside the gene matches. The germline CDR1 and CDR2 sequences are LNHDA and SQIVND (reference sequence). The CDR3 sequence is CASSITSGGPKTQYF. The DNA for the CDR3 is TGTGCCAGTAGTATAACCAGCGGGGGCCCCAAGACCCAGTACTTC.

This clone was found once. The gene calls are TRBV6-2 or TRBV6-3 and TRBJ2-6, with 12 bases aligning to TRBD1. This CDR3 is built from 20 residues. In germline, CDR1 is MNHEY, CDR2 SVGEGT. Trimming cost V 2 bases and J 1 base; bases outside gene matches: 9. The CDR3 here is CASSYRDRGRRKSGANVLTF. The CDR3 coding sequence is TGTGCCAGCAGTTACAGGGACAGGGGGCGCCGAAAGTCTGGGGCCAACGTCCTGACTTTC.

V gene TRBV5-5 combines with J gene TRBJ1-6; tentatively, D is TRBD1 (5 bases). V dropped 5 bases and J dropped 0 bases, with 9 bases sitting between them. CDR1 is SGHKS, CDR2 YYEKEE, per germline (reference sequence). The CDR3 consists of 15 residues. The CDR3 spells CASRWGGSYNSPLHF. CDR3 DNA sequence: TGTGCCAGCAGATGGGGGGGCTCCTATAATTCACCCCTCCACTTT. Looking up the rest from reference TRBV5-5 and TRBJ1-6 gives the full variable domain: DAGVTQSPTHLIKTRGQQVTLRCSPISGHKSVSWYQQVLGQGPQFIFQYYEKEERGRGNFPDRFSARQFPNYSSELNVNALLLGDSALYLCASRWGGSYNSPLHFGNGTRLTVT.

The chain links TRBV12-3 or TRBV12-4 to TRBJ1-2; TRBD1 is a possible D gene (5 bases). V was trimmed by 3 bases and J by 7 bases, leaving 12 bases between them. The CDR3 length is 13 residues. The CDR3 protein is CASSFVGVAGYTF. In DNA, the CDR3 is TGTGCCAGCAGTTTTGTAGGGGTGGCTGGCTACACCTTC.

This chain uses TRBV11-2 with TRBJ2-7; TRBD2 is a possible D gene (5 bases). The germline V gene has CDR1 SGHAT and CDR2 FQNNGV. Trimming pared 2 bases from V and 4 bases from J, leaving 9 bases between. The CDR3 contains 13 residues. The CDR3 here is CASSLPGLYEQYF. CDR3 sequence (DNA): TGTGCCAGCAGCTTACCTGGACTTTACGAGCAGTACTTC.

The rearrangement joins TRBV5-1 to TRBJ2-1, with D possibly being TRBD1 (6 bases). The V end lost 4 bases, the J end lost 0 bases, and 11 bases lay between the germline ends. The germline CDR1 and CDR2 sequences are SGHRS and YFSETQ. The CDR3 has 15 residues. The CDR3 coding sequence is TGCGCCAGCAGCACCGGACAGAGCTCCTACAATGAGCAGTTCTTC. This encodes CASSTGQSSYNEQFF.

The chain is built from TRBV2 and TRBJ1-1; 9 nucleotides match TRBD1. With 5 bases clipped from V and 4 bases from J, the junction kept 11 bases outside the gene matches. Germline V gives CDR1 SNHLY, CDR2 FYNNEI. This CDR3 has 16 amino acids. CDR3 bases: TGTGCCAGCAGTAAAAGGGAGGGACAGGGAGCCACTGAAGCTTTCTTT. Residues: CASSKREGQGATEAFF.

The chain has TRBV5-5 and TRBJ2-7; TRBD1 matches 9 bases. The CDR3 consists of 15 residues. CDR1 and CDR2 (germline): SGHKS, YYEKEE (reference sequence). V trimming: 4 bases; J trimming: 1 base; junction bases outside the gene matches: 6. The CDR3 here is CASSRTGVESYEQYF. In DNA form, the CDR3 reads TGTGCCAGCAGCCGGACAGGGGTCGAATCCTACGAGCAGTACTTC.

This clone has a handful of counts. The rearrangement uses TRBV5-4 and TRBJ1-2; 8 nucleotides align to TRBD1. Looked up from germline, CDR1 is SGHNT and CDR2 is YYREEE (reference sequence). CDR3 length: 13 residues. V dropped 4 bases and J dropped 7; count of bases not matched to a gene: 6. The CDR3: CASSPDREFGYTF. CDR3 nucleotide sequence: TGTGCCAGCAGCCCGGACAGGGAATTTGGCTACACCTTC.

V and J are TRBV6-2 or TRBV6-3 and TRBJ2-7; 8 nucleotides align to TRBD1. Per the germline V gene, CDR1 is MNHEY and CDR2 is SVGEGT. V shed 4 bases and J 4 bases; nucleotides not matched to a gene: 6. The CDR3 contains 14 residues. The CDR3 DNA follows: TGTGCCAGCAGTTCTTGGACAGGGTATTACGAGCAGTACTTC. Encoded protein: CASSSWTGYYEQYF.

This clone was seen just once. The CDR3 region is CASSLLSLGNTGELFF. The CDR3 DNA is TGTGCCAGCAGCTTACTGTCACTAGGGAACACCGGGGAGCTGTTTTTT. This chain uses TRBV7-2 with TRBJ2-2, with a tentative D call TRBD2 (5 bases). The germline V and J ends were trimmed by 2 bases and 1 base, with 11 bases remaining between them. Germline V gives CDR1 SGHTA, CDR2 FQGNSA. This CDR3 comprises 16 residues.

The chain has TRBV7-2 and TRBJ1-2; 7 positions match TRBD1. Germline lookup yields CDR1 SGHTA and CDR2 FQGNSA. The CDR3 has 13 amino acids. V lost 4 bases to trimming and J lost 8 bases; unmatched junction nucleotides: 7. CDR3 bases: TGTGCCAGCAGCTCCAGACAGGGAGGCGGCTACACCTTC. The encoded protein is CASSSRQGGGYTF.

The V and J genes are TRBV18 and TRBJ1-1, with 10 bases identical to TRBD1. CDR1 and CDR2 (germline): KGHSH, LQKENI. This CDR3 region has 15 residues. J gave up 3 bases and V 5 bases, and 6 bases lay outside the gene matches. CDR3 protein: CASSIRQGADTEAFF. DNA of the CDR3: TGTGCCAGCTCAATTCGACAGGGGGCGGACACTGAAGCTTTCTTT.

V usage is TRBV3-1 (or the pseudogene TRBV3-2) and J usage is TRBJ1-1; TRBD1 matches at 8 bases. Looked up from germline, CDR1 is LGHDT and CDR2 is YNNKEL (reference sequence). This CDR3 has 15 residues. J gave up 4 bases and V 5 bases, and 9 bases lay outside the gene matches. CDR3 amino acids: CASSYRSRGPTEAFF. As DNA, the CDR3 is TGTGCCAGCAGCTATAGATCCAGGGGGCCCACTGAAGCTTTCTTT.